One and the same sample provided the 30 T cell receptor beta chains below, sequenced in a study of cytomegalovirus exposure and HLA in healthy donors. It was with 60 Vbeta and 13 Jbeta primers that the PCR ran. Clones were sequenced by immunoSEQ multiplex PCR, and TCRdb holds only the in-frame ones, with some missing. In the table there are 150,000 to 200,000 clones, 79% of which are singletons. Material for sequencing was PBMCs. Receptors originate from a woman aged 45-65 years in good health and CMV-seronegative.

CDR3: CASSLDPQGYGYTF. The CDR3 region has the DNA TGTGCCAGCAGCTTAGACCCACAGGGGTATGGCTACACCTTC. The chain has TRBV7-2 and TRBJ1-2, with 7 bases identical to TRBD1. J gave up 5 bases and V 1 base, and 4 bases lay outside the gene matches. CDR1 and CDR2 (germline): SGHTA, FQGNSA. The CDR3 covers 14 residues.

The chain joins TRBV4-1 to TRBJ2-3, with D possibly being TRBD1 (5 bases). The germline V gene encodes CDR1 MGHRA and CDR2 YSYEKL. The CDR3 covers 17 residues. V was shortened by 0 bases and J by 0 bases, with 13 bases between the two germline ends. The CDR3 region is CASSQESAGWSTDTQYF. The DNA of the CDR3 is TGCGCCAGCAGCCAAGAATCCGCAGGGTGGAGCACAGATACGCAGTATTTT.

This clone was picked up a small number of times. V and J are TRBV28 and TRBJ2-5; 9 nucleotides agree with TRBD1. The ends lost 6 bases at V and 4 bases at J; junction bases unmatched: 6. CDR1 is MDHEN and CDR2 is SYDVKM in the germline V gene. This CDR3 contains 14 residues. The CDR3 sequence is CASSSDRGTETQYF. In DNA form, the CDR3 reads TGTGCCAGCAGCTCCGACAGGGGGACAGAGACCCAGTACTTC.

CDR3 loop: CASSWTARIQETQYF. The DNA of the CDR3 is TGTGCCAGCAGCTGGACAGCGAGAATCCAAGAGACCCAGTACTTC. The chain is built from TRBV7-9 and TRBJ2-5; TRBD1 is a possible D gene (6 bases). CDR3 length: 15 residues. Germline V gene data show CDR1 as SEHNR and CDR2 as FQNEAQ (reference sequence). V lost 4 bases, J lost 1 base, and 13 bases lay in between.

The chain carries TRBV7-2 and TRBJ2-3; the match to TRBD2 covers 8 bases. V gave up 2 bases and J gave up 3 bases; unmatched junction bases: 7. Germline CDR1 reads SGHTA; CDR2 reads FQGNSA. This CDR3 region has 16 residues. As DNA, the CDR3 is TGTGCCAGCAGCTTACACGCGAGCGGGAGTACAGATACGCAGTATTTT. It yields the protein CASSLHASGSTDTQYF.

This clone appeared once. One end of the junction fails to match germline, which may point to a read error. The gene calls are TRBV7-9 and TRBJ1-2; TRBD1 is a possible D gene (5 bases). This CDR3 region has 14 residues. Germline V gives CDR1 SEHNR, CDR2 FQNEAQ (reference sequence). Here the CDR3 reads CSSSLLGTAYGYTF. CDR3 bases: TGTTCCAGCAGCTTACTTGGGACTGCTTATGGCTACACCTTC.

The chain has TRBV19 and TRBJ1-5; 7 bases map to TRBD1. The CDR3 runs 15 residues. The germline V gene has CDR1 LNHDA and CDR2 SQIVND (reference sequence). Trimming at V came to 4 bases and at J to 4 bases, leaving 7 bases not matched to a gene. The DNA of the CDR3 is TGTGCCAGTAGTACCTTCGACAGGGATAATCAGCCCCAGCATTTT. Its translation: CASSTFDRDNQPQHF.

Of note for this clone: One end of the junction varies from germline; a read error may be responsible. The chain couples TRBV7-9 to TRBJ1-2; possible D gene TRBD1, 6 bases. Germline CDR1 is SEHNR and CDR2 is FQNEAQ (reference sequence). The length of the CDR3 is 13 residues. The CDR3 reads CSSSLQGSYGYTF. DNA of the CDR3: TGTTCCAGCAGCTTACAGGGCAGCTATGGCTACACCTTC.

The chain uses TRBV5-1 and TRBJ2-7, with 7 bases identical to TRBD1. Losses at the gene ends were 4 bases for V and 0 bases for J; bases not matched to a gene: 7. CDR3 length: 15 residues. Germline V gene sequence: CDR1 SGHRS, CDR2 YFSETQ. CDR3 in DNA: TGCGCCAGCAGCAAAGGGGGCCAGAGCTCCTACGAGCAGTACTTC. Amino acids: CASSKGGQSSYEQYF.

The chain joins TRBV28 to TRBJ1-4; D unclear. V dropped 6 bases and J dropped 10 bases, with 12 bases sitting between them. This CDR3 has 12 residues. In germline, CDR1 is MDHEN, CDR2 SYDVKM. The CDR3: CASSPAFGKLFF. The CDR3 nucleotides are TGTGCCAGCAGCCCCGCGTTTGGAAAACTGTTTTTT.

CDR3 in DNA: TGCGCCAGCAGCTTTGACACCAAGACGGCCCAGTACTTC. Its translation: CASSFDTKTAQYF. The gene calls are TRBV5-1 and TRBJ2-5; D uncertain. CDR1 and CDR2 from the germline V gene are SGHRS and YFSETQ. V dropped 2 bases and J dropped 9 bases, with 14 bases sitting between them. This CDR3 has 13 amino acids.

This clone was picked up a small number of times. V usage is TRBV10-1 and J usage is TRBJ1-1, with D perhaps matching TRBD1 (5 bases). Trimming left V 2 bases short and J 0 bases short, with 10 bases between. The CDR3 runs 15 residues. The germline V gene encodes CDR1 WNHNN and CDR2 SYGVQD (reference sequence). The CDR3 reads CASSESPQVNTEAFF. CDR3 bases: TGCGCCAGCAGTGAGAGCCCACAGGTGAACACTGAAGCTTTCTTT.

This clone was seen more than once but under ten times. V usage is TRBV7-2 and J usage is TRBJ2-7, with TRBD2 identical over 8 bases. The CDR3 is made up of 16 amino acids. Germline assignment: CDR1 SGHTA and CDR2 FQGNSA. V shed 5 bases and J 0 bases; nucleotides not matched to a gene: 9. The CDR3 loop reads CASSPSGSGNSYEQYF. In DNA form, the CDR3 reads TGTGCCAGCAGCCCGTCGGGTAGCGGGAACTCCTACGAGCAGTACTTC. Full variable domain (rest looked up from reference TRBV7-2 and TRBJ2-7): GAGVSQSPSNKVTEKGKDVELRCDPISGHTALYWYRQSLGQGLEFLIYFQGNSAPDKSGLPSDRFSAERTGGSVSTLTIQRTQQEDSAVYLCASSPSGSGNSYEQYFGPGTRLTVT.

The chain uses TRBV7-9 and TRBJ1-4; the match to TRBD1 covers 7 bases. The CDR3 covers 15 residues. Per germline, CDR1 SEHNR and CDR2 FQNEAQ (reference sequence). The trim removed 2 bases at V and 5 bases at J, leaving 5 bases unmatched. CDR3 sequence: CASSLKGAENEKLFF. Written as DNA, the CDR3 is TGTGCCAGCAGCTTAAAGGGGGCAGAAAATGAAAAACTGTTTTTT.

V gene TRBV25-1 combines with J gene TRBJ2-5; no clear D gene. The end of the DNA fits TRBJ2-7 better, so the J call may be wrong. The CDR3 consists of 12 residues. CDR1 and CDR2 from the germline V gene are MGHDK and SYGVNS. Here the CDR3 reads CASSNFRYEQYF. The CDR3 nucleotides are TGTGCCAGCAGCAATTTCCGCTACGAGCAGTACTTC.

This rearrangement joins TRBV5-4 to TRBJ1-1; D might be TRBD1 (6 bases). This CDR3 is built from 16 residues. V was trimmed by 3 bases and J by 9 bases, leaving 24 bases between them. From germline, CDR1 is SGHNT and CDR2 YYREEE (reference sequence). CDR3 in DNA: TGTGCCAGCAGCTGGGGGGGATTCGACAGGAGCCGGAAAGCTTTCTTT. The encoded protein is CASSWGGFDRSRKAFF.

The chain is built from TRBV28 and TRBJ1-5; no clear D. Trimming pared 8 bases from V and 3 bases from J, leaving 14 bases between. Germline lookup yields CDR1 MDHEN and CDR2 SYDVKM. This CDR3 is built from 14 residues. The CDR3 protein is CASRERPVNQPQHF. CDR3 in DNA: TGTGCCAGCCGCGAGCGCCCTGTCAATCAGCCCCAGCATTTT.

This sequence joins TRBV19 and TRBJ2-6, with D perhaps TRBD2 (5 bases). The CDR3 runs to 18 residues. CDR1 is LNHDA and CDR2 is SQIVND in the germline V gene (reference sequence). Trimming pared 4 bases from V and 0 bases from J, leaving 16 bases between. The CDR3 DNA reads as TGTGCCAGTAGTAATCCCTCGGGGTTCGGCTCTGGGGCCAACGTCCTGACTTTC. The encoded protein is CASSNPSGFGSGANVLTF.

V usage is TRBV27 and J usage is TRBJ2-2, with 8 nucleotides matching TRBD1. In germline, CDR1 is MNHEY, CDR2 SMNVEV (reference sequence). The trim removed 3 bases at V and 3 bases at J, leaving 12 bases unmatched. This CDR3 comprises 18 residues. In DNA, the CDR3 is TGTGCCAGCAGTTTGGGTCGTCGAGGGACAGGTGACACCGGGGAGCTGTTTTTT. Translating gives CASSLGRRGTGDTGELFF.

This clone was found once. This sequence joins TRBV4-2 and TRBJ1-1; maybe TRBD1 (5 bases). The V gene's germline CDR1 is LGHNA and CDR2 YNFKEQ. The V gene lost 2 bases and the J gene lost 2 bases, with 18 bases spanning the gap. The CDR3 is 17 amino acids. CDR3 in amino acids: CASSQPLVAGENTEAFF. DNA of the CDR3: TGTGCCAGCAGCCAACCCCTCGTAGCGGGGGAAAACACTGAAGCTTTCTTT.

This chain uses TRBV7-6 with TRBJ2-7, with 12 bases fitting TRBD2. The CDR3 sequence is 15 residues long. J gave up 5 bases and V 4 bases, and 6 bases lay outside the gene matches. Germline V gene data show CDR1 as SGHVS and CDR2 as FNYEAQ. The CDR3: CASSSKTSGSDEQYF. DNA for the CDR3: TGTGCCAGCAGCTCAAAGACTAGCGGGAGCGACGAGCAGTACTTC.

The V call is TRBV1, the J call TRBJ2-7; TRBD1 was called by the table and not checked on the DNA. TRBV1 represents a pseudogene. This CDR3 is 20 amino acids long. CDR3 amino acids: CTSSQDPTGESGVFEREQYF. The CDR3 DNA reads TGCACCAGCAGCCAAGACCCGACAGGGGAGAGCGGGGTTTTTGAAAGAGAGCAGTACTTC.

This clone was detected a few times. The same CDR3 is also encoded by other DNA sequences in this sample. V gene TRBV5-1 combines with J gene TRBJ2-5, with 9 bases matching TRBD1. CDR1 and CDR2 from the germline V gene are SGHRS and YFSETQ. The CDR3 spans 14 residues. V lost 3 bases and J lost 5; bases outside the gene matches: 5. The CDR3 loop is CASSSGQGRETQYF. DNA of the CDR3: TGCGCCAGCAGCTCAGGACAGGGGAGGGAGACCCAGTACTTC.

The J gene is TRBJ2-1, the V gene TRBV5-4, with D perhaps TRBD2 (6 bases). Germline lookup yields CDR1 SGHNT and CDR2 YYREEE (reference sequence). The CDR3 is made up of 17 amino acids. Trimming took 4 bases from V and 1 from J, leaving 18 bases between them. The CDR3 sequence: CASSGGFAGGSYNEQFF. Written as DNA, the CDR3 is TGTGCCAGCAGCGGGGGGTTTGCTGGCGGGTCCTACAATGAGCAGTTCTTC.

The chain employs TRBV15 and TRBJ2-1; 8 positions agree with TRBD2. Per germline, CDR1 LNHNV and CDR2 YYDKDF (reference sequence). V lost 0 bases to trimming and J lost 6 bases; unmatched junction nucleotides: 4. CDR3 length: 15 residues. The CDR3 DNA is TGTGCCACCAGCAGAGAACGGGAGGGCCCCAATGAGCAGTTCTTC. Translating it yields CATSREREGPNEQFF.

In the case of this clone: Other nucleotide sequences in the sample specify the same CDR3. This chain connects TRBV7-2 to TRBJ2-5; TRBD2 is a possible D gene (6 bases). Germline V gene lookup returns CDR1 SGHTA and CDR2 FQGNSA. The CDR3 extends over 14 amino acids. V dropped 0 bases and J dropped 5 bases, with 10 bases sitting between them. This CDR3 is CASSLAGGGETQYF. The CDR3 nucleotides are TGTGCCAGCAGCTTAGCGGGAGGCGGGGAGACCCAGTACTTC.

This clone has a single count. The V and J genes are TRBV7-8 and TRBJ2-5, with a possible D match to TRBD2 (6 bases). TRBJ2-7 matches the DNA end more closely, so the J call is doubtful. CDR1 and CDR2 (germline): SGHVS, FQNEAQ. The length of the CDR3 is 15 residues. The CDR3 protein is CASSLAPRGGYEQYF. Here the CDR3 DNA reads TGTGCCAGCAGCTTAGCCCCGCGGGGTGGCTACGAGCAGTACTTC.

The CDR3 here is CASSLARWGVSTDTQYF. In DNA form, the CDR3 reads TGTGCCAGCAGTTTGGCGCGTTGGGGGGTTAGCACAGATACGCAGTATTTT. The chain couples TRBV28 to TRBJ2-3; D is perhaps TRBD2 (6 bases). CDR1 MDHEN and CDR2 SYDVKM come from the germline V gene. CDR3 size: 17 residues. V was cut by 3 bases and J by 0 bases, with 16 bases left in between.

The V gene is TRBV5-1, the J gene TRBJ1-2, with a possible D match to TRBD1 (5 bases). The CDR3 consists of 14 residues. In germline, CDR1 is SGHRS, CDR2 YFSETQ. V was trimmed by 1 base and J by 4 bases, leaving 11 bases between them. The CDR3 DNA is TGCGCCAGCAGCTTGTCGGGTAGGGGCTATGGCTACACCTTC. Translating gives CASSLSGRGYGYTF.

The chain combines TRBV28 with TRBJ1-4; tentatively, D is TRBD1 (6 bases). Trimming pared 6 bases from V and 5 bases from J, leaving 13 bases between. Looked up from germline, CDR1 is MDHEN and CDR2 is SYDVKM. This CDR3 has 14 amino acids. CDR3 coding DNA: TGTGCCAGCAGCCTGGACAGACGAAATGAAAAACTGTTTTTT. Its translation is CASSLDRRNEKLFF.